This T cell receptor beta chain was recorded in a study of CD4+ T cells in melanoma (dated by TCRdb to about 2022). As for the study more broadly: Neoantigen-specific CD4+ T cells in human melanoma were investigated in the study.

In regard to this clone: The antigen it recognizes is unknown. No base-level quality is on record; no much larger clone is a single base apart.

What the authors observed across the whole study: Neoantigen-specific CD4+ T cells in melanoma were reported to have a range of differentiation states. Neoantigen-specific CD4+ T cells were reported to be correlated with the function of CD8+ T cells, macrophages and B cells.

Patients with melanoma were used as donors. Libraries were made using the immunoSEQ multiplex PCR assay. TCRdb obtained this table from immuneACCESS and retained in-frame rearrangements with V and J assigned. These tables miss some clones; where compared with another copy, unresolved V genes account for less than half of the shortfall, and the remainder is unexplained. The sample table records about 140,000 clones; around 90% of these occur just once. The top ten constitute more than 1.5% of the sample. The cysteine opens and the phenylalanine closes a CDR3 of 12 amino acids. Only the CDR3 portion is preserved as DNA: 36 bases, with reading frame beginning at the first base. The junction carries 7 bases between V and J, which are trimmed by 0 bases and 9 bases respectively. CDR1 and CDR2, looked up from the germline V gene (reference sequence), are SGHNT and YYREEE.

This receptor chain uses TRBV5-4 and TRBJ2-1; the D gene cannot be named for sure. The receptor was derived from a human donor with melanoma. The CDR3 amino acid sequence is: CASSLDSSEQFF. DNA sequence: TGTGCCAGCAGCTTGGATTCGTCTGAGCAGTTCTTC.